The 8 T cell receptor beta chains below come from one sample, sequenced in a study of shared clonotypes between healthy human individuals. The data were produced by immunoSEQ multiplex PCR, yet TCRdb's version contains in-frame clones alone and is incomplete. The table lists around 430,000 clones, around 79% of them singletons, with less than 15% in the top ten. The specimen was PBMCs. The receptors here all came from a woman in her thirties or forties in good health. Some clones in this sample may be carry-over from other donors' samples.

This clone was observed once. The CDR3 DNA reads TGTGCCAGCGGAGCGGGAGTAGGGAACACCGGGGAGCTGTTTTTT. Its translation: CASGAGVGNTGELFF. The chain couples TRBV19 to TRBJ2-2, with TRBD2 matching 8 bases. CDR3 length: 15 residues. Germline V gene sequence: CDR1 LNHDA, CDR2 SQIVND (reference sequence). With 9 bases clipped from V and 1 base from J, the junction kept 7 bases outside the gene matches.

This clone was seen a few times. The chain uses TRBV2 and TRBJ2-7; D is perhaps TRBD2 (6 bases). The CDR3 has 17 residues. V dropped 3 bases and J dropped 0 bases, with 18 bases sitting between them. Per germline, CDR1 SNHLY and CDR2 FYNNEI. In DNA form, the CDR3 reads TGTGCCAGCAGTGACCTAGTTAGCGGAGGGAGCTCCTACGAGCAGTACTTC. Its translation: CASSDLVSGGSSYEQYF.

In this sample, this clone turned up a few times. The chain couples TRBV19 to TRBJ1-5, with D unclear. Germline loops: CDR1 LNHDA, CDR2 SQIVND (reference sequence). With 5 bases removed from V and 0 bases from J, the gap between germline ends came to 2 bases. CDR3 size: 12 residues. CDR3 in amino acids: CASSFSNQPQHF. Here the CDR3 DNA reads TGTGCCAGTAGTTTTAGCAATCAGCCCCAGCATTTT.

This clone was counted a single time. V gene TRBV2 combines with J gene TRBJ2-2, with TRBD1 matching 9 bases. The germline V gene has CDR1 SNHLY and CDR2 FYNNEI. Unmatched junction bases numbered 11, after V lost 0 bases and J lost 6 bases. This CDR3 contains 18 residues. The CDR3 loop is CASSEASRGQGSPGELFF. As DNA, the CDR3 is TGTGCCAGCAGTGAAGCTTCCCGGGGACAGGGTAGTCCCGGGGAGCTGTTTTTT.

This clone has a single count. This chain uses TRBV5-6 with TRBJ1-1; 10 bases are shared with TRBD1. J was trimmed by 5 bases and V by 3 bases; bases with no gene match: 7. The CDR3 loop spans 15 amino acids. Germline CDR1 and CDR2: SGHDT and YYEEEE. CDR3 bases: TGTGCCAGCAGCTACATCCGGGACAGGGGAACTGAAGCTTTCTTT. Its protein product is CASSYIRDRGTEAFF. Full variable domain (rest looked up from reference TRBV5-6 and TRBJ1-1): DAGVTQSPTHLIKTRGQQVTLRCSPKSGHDTVSWYQQALGQGPQFIFQYYEEEERQRGNFPDRFSGHQFPNYSSELNVNALLLGDSALYLCASSYIRDRGTEAFFGQGTRLTVV.

This chain connects TRBV4-3 to TRBJ2-7, with 8 bases matching TRBD1. Germline CDR1 and CDR2: LGHNA and YSLEER. V was pared by 5 bases and J by 2 bases, with 5 bases of the junction left unmatched. The CDR3 is made up of 14 amino acids. CDR3 in amino acids: CASSTRTGTYEQYF. CDR3 sequence (DNA): TGCGCCAGCAGCACCCGGACAGGGACCTACGAGCAGTACTTC.

The chain uses TRBV11-2 and TRBJ2-1; weak D call: TRBD1 (5 bases). Germline-derived CDR1 and CDR2 are SGHAT and FQNNGV. V was clipped by 5 bases and J by 9 bases, with 14 bases between them. CDR3 size: 13 residues. The CDR3 DNA is TGTGCCAGCAGCATCGTAGGGGCCGGTGAGCAGTTCTTC. Translated, it gives CASSIVGAGEQFF.

The CDR3 region has the DNA TGCGCCAGCAGCCAGTTAGCGGGAGTTGTGACAGATACGCAGTATTTT. It is translated as CASSQLAGVVTDTQYF. V gene TRBV4-3 combines with J gene TRBJ2-3, with 9 bases matching TRBD2. Per the germline V gene, CDR1 is LGHNA and CDR2 is YSLEER. The CDR3 runs to 16 residues. The V gene end was trimmed by 3 bases and the J gene end by 3 bases; junction bases not matched to a gene: 7.